This TCR beta chain was identified during a study of cytomegalovirus exposure and HLA in healthy donors. Looking at the study overall: The study placed 80% to 90% of its 398 genotyped donors in the Caucasian-associated ancestry cluster. Whole-study results and caveats: Later analysis identified a missense DCLRE1C variant that was linked to TCR beta V- and J-gene trimming. Being productive about 87% or about 30% of the time was typical of most TCR beta V segments in an earlier analysis. Researchers catalogued under 200 TCR beta chains as cytomegalovirus-associated.

This clone was seen a single time. Its matching antigen is unknown. Germline CDR1 SGHDT, CDR2 YYEEEE. The V segment lost 4 bases and the J segment 5 bases; nucleotides outside the gene matches: 5. This CDR3 has 15 residues. The PCR was carried out with 60 Vbeta primers and 13 Jbeta primers. The repertoire was sequenced with immunoSEQ multiplex PCR; TCRdb's copy has only in-frame clones and lacks some. The table shows under 150,000 clones, with 76% occurring only once. Sequencing input: PBMCs. The V gene is TRBV5-6, the J gene TRBJ2-2; 10 bases fit TRBD2. The receptor's source is a woman in her thirties or forties in good health and CMV-seronegative. CDR3 amino acids: CASSAGLASTGELFF. The CDR3 nucleotides read TGTGCCAGCAGCGCGGGACTAGCGAGTACCGGGGAGCTGTTTTTT.